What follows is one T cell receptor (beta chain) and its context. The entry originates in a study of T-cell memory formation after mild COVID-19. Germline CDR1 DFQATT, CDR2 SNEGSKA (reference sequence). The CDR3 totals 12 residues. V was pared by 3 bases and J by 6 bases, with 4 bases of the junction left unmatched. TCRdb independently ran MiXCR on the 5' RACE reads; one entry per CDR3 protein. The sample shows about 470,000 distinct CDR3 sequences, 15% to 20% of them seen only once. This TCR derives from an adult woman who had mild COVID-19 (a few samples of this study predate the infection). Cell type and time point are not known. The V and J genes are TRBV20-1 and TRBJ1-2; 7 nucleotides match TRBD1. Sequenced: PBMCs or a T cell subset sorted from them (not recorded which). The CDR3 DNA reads TGCAGTGCTAGGTCGGACAGGAATGGCTACACCTTC. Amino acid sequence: CSARSDRNGYTF.